A selection of T cell receptor beta chains follows, all from one sample in a study of blood T cell repertoires in COVID-19. The data were produced by immunoSEQ multiplex PCR, yet TCRdb's version contains in-frame clones alone and is incomplete. The sample holds nearly 250,000 clones, more than 80% seen once. The sequencing input was PBMCs or T cells enriched from blood (not recorded which). The source of these receptors is a man over 45 who had been exposed to COVID-19. The CDR3 runs from the conserved cysteine through the conserved F or W. A D gene is named only where the DNA matches it firmly. The size entry is marked missing in some rows and otherwise reads once, few, many or a size class.

J gene | V gene | D gene | clone size | CDR3 protein | CDR3 DNA
TRBJ2-1 | TRBV18 | TRBD2 | - | CASSPLAGVNNEQFF | TGTGCCAGCTCACCACTAGCGGGGGTTAACAATGAGCAGTTCTTC
TRBJ2-5 | TRBV30 | - | - | CAWRGKGIEGTQYF | TGTGCCTGGAGGGGTAAAGGGATAGAGGGGACCCAGTACTTC
TRBJ2-1 | TRBV29-1 | TRBD1 | - | CSAQTGTGGEQFF | TGCAGCGCGCAGACCGGGACAGGGGGTGAGCAGTTCTTC
TRBJ2-1 | TRBV19 | TRBD2 | - | CASSGSGGALINEQFF | TGTGCCAGTAGTGGTAGCGGGGGGGCCTTGATCAATGAGCAGTTCTTC
TRBJ2-1 | TRBV12-3/TRBV12-4 | - | once | CASKQREYNEQFF | TGTGCCAGCAAACAGAGGGAATACAATGAGCAGTTCTTC
TRBJ1-5 | TRBV5-8 | TRBD1 | - | CASSETTGEPQHF | TGTGCCAGCAGCGAGACCACAGGGGAGCCCCAGCATTTT
TRBJ2-6 | TRBV27 | - | - | CASRLSGANVLTF | TGTGCCAGCCGTCTCTCTGGGGCCAACGTCCTGACTTTC
TRBJ1-1 | TRBV27 | - | - | CASKYYTSGTEAFF | TGTGCCAGCAAGTATTACACATCAGGAACTGAAGCTTTCTTT
TRBJ1-6 | TRBV9 | TRBD1 | - | CASSAQGEDNSPLHF | TGTGCCAGCAGCGCCCAGGGGGAAGATAATTCACCCCTCCACTTT
TRBJ2-3 | TRBV5-1 | TRBD1 | once | CASSWTGSTDTQYF | TGCGCCAGCAGCTGGACAGGTAGCACAGATACGCAGTATTTT
TRBJ2-6 | TRBV6-1 | - | - | CASSEVVRGYLTGANVLTF | TGTGCCAGCAGTGAAGTTGTCAGGGGTTACCTGACTGGGGCCAACGTCCTGACTTTC
TRBJ1-1 | TRBV6-5 | TRBD1 | - | CASSPIGGGTEAFF | TGTGCCAGCAGTCCGATAGGGGGCGGGACTGAAGCTTTCTTT
TRBJ1-5 | TRBV18 | TRBD1 | - | CASSLGQGAQHF | TGTGCCAGCTCACTCGGACAGGGAGCCCAGCATTTT
TRBJ2-5 | TRBV27 | - | - | CASSRGETQYF | TGTGCCAGCAGTAGGGGGGAGACCCAGTACTTC
TRBJ1-2 | TRBV28 | - | - | CASSFGRVAVYGYTF | TGTGCCAGCAGTTTCGGCAGGGTCGCGGTATATGGCTACACCTTC
TRBJ1-6 | TRBV2 | TRBD1 | - | CASSKDRGGNSPLHF | TGTGCCAGCAGTAAAGACAGGGGCGGTAATTCACCCCTCCACTTT
TRBJ2-3 | TRBV9 | - | - | CASSLLDTTDTQYF | TGTGCCAGCAGCCTTCTGGACACCACAGATACGCAGTATTTT
TRBJ2-5 | TRBV15 | - | - | CATSRVGGYQETQYF | TGTGCCACCAGCAGGGTTGGGGGCTACCAAGAGACCCAGTACTTC
TRBJ1-1 | TRBV11-3 | TRBD1 | - | CASSLVPGLGTAAFF | TGTGCCAGCAGCTTAGTGCCGGGACTGGGGACAGCTGCTTTCTTT
TRBJ2-3 | TRBV11-3 | - | few | CASSLGGYTDTQYF | TGTGCCAGCAGCTTAGGAGGGTACACAGATACGCAGTATTTT
TRBJ1-6 | TRBV4-1 | - | - | CASSPRGRQSSYNSPLHF | TGCGCCAGCAGCCCAAGGGGCAGGCAGAGCTCCTATAATTCACCCCTCCACTTT
TRBJ1-1 | TRBV3-1/TRBV3-2 | TRBD1 | - | CATTRRYRWDRGRMDTEAFF | TGTGCCACCACGAGAAGATACCGGTGGGACAGGGGGCGAATGGACACTGAAGCTTTCTTT
TRBJ2-3 | TRBV6-5 | TRBD2 | - | CASGGQREYTDTQYF | TGTGCCAGCGGGGGGCAGCGGGAGTATACAGATACGCAGTATTTT
TRBJ2-5 | TRBV3-1/TRBV3-2 | - | - | CASSQIRRETQYF | TGTGCCAGCAGCCAAATCCGTCGGGAGACCCAGTACTTC
TRBJ1-5 | TRBV24-1 | - | - | CATSRSGNQPQHF | TGTGCCACCAGTCGAAGCGGCAATCAGCCCCAGCATTTT
TRBJ2-1 | TRBV10-3 | - | - | CAISEPTKAEQFF | TGTGCCATCAGTGAGCCCACTAAAGCTGAGCAGTTCTTC